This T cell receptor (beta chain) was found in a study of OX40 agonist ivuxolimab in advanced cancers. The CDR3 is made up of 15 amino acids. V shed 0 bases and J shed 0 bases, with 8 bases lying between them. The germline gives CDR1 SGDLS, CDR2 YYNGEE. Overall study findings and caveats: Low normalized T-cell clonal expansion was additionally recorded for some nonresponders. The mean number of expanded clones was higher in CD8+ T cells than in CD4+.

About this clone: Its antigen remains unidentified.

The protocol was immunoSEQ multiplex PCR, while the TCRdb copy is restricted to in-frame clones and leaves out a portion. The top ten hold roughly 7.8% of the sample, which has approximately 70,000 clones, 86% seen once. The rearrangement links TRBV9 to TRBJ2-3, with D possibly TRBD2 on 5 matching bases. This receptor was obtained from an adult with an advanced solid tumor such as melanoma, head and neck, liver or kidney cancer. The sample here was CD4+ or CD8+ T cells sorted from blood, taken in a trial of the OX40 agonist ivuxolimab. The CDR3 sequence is CASSVVEGSTDTQYF. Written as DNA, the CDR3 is TGTGCCAGCAGCGTAGTAGAGGGTAGCACAGATACGCAGTATTTT.